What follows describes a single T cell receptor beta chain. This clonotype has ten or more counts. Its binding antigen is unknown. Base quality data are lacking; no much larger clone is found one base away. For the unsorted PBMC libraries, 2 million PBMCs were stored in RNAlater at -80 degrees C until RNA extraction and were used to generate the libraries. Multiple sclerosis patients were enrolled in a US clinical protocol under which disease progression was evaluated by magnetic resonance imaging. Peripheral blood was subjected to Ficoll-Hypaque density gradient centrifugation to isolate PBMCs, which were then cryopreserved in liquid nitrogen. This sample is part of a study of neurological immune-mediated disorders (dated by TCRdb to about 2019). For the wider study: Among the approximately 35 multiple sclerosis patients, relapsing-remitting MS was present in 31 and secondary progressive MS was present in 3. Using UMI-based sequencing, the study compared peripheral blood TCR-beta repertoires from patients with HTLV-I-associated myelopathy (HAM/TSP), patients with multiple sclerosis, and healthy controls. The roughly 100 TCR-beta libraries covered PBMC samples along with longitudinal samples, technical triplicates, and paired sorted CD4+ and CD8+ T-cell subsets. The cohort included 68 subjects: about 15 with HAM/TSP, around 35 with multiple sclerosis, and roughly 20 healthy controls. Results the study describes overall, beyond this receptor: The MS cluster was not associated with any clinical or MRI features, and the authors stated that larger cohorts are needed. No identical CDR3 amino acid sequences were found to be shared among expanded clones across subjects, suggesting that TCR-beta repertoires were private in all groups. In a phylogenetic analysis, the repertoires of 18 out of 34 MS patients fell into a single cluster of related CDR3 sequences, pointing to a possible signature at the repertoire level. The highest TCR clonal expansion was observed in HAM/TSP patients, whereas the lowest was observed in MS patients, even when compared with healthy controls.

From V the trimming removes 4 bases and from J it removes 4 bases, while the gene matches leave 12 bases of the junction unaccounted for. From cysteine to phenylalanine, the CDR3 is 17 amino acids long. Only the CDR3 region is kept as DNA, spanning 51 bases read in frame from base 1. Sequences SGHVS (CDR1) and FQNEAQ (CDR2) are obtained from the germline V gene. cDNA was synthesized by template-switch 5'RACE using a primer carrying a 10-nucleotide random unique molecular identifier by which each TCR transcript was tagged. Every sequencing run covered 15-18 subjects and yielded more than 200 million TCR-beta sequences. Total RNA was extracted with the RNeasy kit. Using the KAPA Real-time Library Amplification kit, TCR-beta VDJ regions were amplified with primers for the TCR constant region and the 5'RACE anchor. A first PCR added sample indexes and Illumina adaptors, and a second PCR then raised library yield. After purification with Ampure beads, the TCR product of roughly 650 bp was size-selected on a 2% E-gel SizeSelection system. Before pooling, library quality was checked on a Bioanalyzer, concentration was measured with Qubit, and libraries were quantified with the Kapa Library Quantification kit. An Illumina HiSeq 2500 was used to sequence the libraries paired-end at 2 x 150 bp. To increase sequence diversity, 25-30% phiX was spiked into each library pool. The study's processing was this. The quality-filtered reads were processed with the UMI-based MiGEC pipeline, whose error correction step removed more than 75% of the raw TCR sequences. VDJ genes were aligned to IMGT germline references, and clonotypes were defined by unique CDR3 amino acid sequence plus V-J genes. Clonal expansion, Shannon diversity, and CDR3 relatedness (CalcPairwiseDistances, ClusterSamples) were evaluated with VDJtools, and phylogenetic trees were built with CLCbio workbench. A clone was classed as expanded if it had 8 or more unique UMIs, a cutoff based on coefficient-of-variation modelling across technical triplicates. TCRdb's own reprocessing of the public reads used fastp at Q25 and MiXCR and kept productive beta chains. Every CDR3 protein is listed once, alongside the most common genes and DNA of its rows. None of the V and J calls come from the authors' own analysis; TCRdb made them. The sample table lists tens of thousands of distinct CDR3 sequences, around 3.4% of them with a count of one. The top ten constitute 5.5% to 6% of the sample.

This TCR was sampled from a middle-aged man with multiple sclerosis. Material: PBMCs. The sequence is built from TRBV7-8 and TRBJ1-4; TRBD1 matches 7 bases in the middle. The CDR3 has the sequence CASSWGAPTGNNEKLFF. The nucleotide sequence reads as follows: TGTGCCAGCAGCTGGGGGGCACCGACAGGGAATAATGAAAAACTGTTTTTT.